This T cell receptor (beta chain) originates from a study of CD8+ T cells in alopecia areata. Study conclusions and caveats: Shared TCR sequences were less clear between patients than in mice, possibly partly from HLA diversity. Normal skin's resident alphabeta T cells are sequenced alongside lesional scalp T cells. Affected scalp, especially in alopecia totalis/universalis, had a higher clonality than normal scalp did.

A FACSAria was used to sort CD4+ and CD8+ T cells. These cells came from PBMCs. In each case, RNA was isolated and then reverse transcribed into cDNA as the sequencing template. Sequencing was performed with immunoSEQ multiplex PCR; in TCRdb, only in-frame clones are kept and a portion is missing. Here the sample spans around 190,000 clones, around three fifths being singletons. This clone has a single count. Its antigen is currently unknown. V gave up 7 bases and J gave up 4 bases, with 19 bases separating them. Per germline, CDR1 SQVTM and CDR2 ANQGSEA. CDR3 length: 14 residues. The TCR sequence derives from a human donor in good health. V and J are TRBV29-1 and TRBJ1-2; the D gene is possibly TRBD1 (6 bases). Source material: CD8+ T cells sorted from blood. The chain's CDR3 is CSAYTGMLGYGYTF. The CDR3 DNA is TGCAGCGCTTATACAGGGATGCTCGGCTATGGCTACACCTTC.